This TCR beta chain is drawn from a study of cytomegalovirus exposure and HLA in healthy donors (dated by TCRdb to about 2017). Describing the broader study: According to an earlier analysis of a few hundred of the donors, roughly 180 million T cells yielded some 110 million unique TCR beta sequences and 276 Gb of sequence data. The later analysis used no new phenotypic data to find candidate immune exposures, relying instead on TCR beta sequences and their occurrence across donors. A separate validation cohort of 100 to 150 different subjects was used in addition to the roughly 720-subject first cohort. Of the 350 to 400 genotyped donors, approximately 82% fell in the genetic ancestry cluster associated with self-reported Caucasian donors. In a later analysis, previously published TCR beta repertoires from more than 500 donors were re-analyzed and high-resolution HLA genotyping was added so that TCR occurrence patterns could be studied. About five DR-DQ haplotypes were handled as single units for association and clustering, since linkage in the cohort was strong. Typing coverage varied by locus: 629-630 donors for A, B, C, DRB1 and DQB1; more than 500 for DQA1; about 600 for DPA1; some 470 for DPB1. Roughly 300 gigabases of sequencing data and 91 million or so unique TCR sequences made up an early release that covered over 550 HLA-typed donors. The aim of the study was to test whether cataloging public T cell receptors could identify signatures of past pathogen exposure. In an earlier analysis of around 540 of the donors, high-throughput TCR beta sequencing was used to judge whether each TCR beta V gene segment behaved as functional or pseudogenic. The study profiled the T cell repertoires of 500 to 800 subjects by immunosequencing and related them to cytomegalovirus serostatus. HLA typing covered class I and class II loci at four-digit resolution. Alongside the repertoire data, information on donor age, sex, ethnicity and CMV serostatus was compiled. On average, roughly 250,000 unique TCR beta nucleotide sequences were sequenced per donor among 398 genotyped donors of the cohort, with roughly 20% of those sequences being non-productive. Genome-wide SNP genotypes for about 60% of the roughly 700 donors were used in a later genetic analysis, which treated that subset as a discovery cohort. Every discovery cohort repertoire had been produced on one sequencing platform. To predict cytomegalovirus infection status, the study combined high-throughput TCR immunosequencing, statistical association of individual TCRs with disease status, and machine learning.

The cohort consisted of approximately 670 healthy bone marrow donors. All cohort members were sampled while nominally healthy, although unrecorded immune exposures were likely present. The donor was CMV seropositive and belonged to the group of more than 250 seropositive cohort members. A peripheral blood sample was provided by each donor, and peripheral blood mononuclear cells were used for TCR beta sequencing. The Qiagen DNeasy Blood Extraction Kit was used to extract genomic DNA from the blood cell samples. The V end gives up 2 bases and the J end 1 base, leaving 4 bases in the junction not matched to a gene. The germline V gene supplies CDR1 MNHNS and CDR2 SASEGT. From the cysteine up to the phenylalanine, the CDR3 has a length of 15 residues. CDR3 DNA only is kept here, 45 bases in frame from base 1. With regard to this clone: There is no known antigen for this receptor. Within one base of it there is no much larger clone, and no base qualities were kept.

Libraries were prepared through the immunoSEQ multiplex PCR assay. For the multiplex PCR, a mixture combining 60 forward primers for TCR Vbeta segments and 13 reverse primers for TCR Jbeta segments was used. A multiplex PCR assay on genomic DNA amplified the CDR3 region of rearranged TCR beta genes. Amplified TCR beta libraries were sequenced as 87-base-pair reads on the Illumina HiSeq System. The original methods were these. A later analysis tallied 80 million to 95 million unique TCR beta chains across the roughly 610 repertoires, and some 10 million of those chains were shared by two or more donors. Raw reads were error-corrected and collapsed into unique sequences by a nearest-neighbor algorithm in which closely related sequences were merged to remove PCR and sequencing errors. V, D and J gene segments were assigned by aligning CDR3 sequences to IMGT reference sequences. For a sequence to be retained, a match of at least six nucleotides to both a V gene segment and a J gene segment was required. Rearrangements were called productive when the CDR3 lacked stop codons and stayed in frame with V and J; all others were non-productive. CDR3 was defined according to IMGT convention as the region running from the second conserved V-encoded cysteine to the conserved J-encoded phenylalanine. The earlier analysis of some 540 of the donors excluded any sequence lacking an unambiguous match to a single V gene segment. In an earlier analysis of a few hundred of the donors, V segments were called functional above 56.7% productive rearrangements and were called segregating when the between-donor standard deviation exceeded 5%. A statistical classification framework was built to diagnose cytomegalovirus status from the catalog of TCR beta chain sequences. In a later analysis, TCR nucleotide sequences were compared against IMGT/GENE-DB human TR gene sequences so that V and J genes could be assigned. A later analysis assigned CDR3 sequences and most-parsimonious VDJ recombination scenarios with the TCRdist pipeline. In a later analysis, every TCR beta chain was defined by the combination of its CDR3 amino acid sequence and its V-gene family, and reads without a unique V-gene family were dropped. As a way to deal with suspected cross-contamination and a sequencing artifact, a later analysis dropped under 600 nucleotide sequences that were highly shared and had low generation probability. For each public chain, a later analysis derived a clonal expansion index from normalized ranks of inferred template counts within each repertoire. In a later analysis, generation probabilities were computed with a VDJ recombination model fitted to out-of-frame rearrangements, and the resulting probabilities were checked against IGoR. A later analysis scored TCR-TCR, TCR-HLA and TCR-CMV co-occurrence with hypergeometric tests, applying a repertoire-size bias correction to TCR pairs. In a later analysis, false discovery rates were estimated by permuting HLA or CMV assignments 20 times. In a later analysis, co-occurring TCRs were grouped with DBSCAN, and TCRdist sequence similarity was added when clustering was performed within HLA-allele-positive subsets. Repertoires with fewer than 30,000 or more than 120,000 public chains were left out of co-occurrence clustering, as were roughly five repertoires with anomalous nucleotide sharing. This is the immuneACCESS table as TCRdb keeps it, with only in-frame sequences that have V and J called. A part of the clones is gone; compared with another copy, unresolved V genes explain less than half, and the rest is unexplained. That table gives V, J and clone size, and the DNA gave D and trimming. The sample contains 250,000 or so clones, about 80% of them found a single time. The top ten clonotypes cover under 8% of the sample.

What the research found in general, with its limitations: According to a later analysis, TCR association rates differed among HLA loci, with DRB1 alleles showing the most associated TCRs and HLA-C alleles showing the fewest. In a later genetic analysis, fewer N-insertions in productive TCRs were reported among donors in an Asian-associated ancestry cluster than the roughly 700-donor mean. A few of the identified cytomegalovirus-associated TCR beta chains were confirmed in vitro to be specific for cytomegalovirus antigens. The authors suggested that the approach could potentially be extended to other disease states and immunological phenotypes. A further reported finding was that TCR beta sequences accurately predicted the HLA-A and HLA-B alleles for most subjects in the first cohort. Linkage disequilibrium might explain the correlated functional status among segregating V segments, but an unknown experimental factor could not be excluded. Compared with equally common non-associated chains, HLA-associated TCR beta chains in a later analysis were more clonally expanded and had lower generation probabilities. In this cohort, only TCR beta chains were sequenced, and detectable features were limited by the absence of alpha or paired-chain data. Some IMGT-functional V segments, including TRBV6-2 and TRBV6-3, could not be distinguished by the 87-base-pair reads and were therefore excluded. The classifier was reported to diagnose cytomegalovirus status with high specificity and sensitivity in both the original cohort and the validation cohort. In a later genetic analysis, a missense DCLRE1C variant was associated with V-gene and J-gene trimming of TCR beta chains, and the association was replicated in an independent cohort. In a later analysis, some 17,000 TCR beta sequences were associated with specific HLA alleles at a false discovery rate of 0.05. In an earlier analysis of some 550 of the donors, most TCR beta V segments were observed in productive rearrangements about 90% or about 30% of the time, broadly matching IMGT annotations. Most TCR sequences were observed very rarely across donors, whereas some public TCRs were present in many individuals. The study gave a list of more than 150 TCR beta chains associated with cytomegalovirus. A group of highly shared sequence variants was considered likely to be a technical artifact of the sequencing pipeline. Because some donors lacked HLA typing at each locus, the association tests relied only on the typed subset. A later analysis found that most CMV-associated TCR beta chains appeared HLA-restricted, with HLA associations seemingly driven largely by CMV exposure. The presence/absence analyses assumed that sequencing depth was roughly uniform across donors, and that assumption may not be true. Several of the top co-occurrence clusters appeared to be linked to parvovirus B19, influenza, CMV and Epstein-Barr virus, according to a later analysis. When HLA alleles, especially DR and DQ, strongly co-occurred, TCR associations were difficult to assign to individual alleles. The earlier analysis of fewer than 750 of the donors excluded roughly 17 rarely observed V segments, including chromosome 9 orphons, because counts were too low. CMV serostatus was the only immune exposure information available for the cohort.

The rearranged chain carries TRBV6-1 and TRBJ1-2; TRBD1 fits 7 bases in the junction. This sequence originates from a woman aged 55-70 years in good health and CMV-seropositive. Input material: PBMCs. The DNA reads as follows: TGTGCCAGCAGTGAATATCCAGGGGGTAACTATGGCTACACCTTC. Its amino acids are CASSEYPGGNYGYTF.